This T cell receptor beta chain was found in a study of CD8 T cells in Susac syndrome. CDR3 size: 14 residues. CDR1 is SGHVS and CDR2 is FNYEAQ in the germline V gene. V lost 5 bases and J 2 bases, leaving 12 bases between the germline ends. With random hexamers, reverse transcription was performed on roughly 0.5 to 1 ug of RNA. TCRdb re-analysed the immunoSEQ multiplex PCR reads in MiXCR, keeping a single row per CDR3 protein. In the table there are 75,000 to 80,000 distinct CDR3 sequences, roughly 95% of which are singletons. This clonotype originated in a human donor with Susac syndrome. The specimen was CD8+ T cells from PBMCs. This chain joins TRBV7-6 and TRBJ1-1; unclear D gene. In nucleotides, the CDR3 is TGTGCCAGCAGCCTAGGCAACAGCAACACTGAAGCTTTCTTT. It codes for CASSLGNSNTEAFF.